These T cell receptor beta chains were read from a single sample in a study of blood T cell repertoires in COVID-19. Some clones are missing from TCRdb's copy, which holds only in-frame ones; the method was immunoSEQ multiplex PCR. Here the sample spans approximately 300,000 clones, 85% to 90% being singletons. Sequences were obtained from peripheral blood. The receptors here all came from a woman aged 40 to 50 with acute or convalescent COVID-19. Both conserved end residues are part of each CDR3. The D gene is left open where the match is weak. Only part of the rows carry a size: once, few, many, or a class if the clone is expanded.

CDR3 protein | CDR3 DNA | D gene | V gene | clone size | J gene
CASSVGHFKSSYNSPLHF | TGTGCCAGCAGTGTGGGACACTTTAAGAGCTCCTATAATTCACCCCTCCACTTT | - | TRBV6-1 | - | TRBJ1-6
CASSVTGNGELFF | TGTGCCAGCAGCGTTACAGGGAACGGGGAGCTGTTTTTT | - | TRBV9 | - | TRBJ2-2
CATSSEDSTDTQYF | TGTGCCACCAGCAGTGAAGACAGTACAGATACGCAGTATTTT | - | TRBV15 | - | TRBJ2-3
CASSLARGEGNTEAFF | TGTGCCAGCAGCTTGGCCAGGGGGGAAGGGAACACTGAAGCTTTCTTT | TRBD1 | TRBV5-4 | - | TRBJ1-1
CATGGGPFGEKLFF | TGTGCCACGGGAGGGGGGCCGTTCGGGGAAAAACTGTTTTTT | - | TRBV24-1 | - | TRBJ1-4
CASSPGQSFMNTEAFF | TGTGCCAGCAGTCCGGGACAGTCCTTTATGAACACTGAAGCTTTCTTT | TRBD1 | TRBV27 | - | TRBJ1-1
CAIRGDRDTGELFF | TGTGCCATCAGGGGGGACAGGGACACCGGGGAGCTGTTTTTT | TRBD1 | TRBV10-3 | - | TRBJ2-2
CASSLLSDTQYF | TGTGCCAGCAGCCTCCTCTCAGATACGCAGTATTTT | - | TRBV7-2 | - | TRBJ2-3
CASSYSGGASGELFF | TGTGCCAGCAGTTACTCGGGGGGGGCTAGCGGGGAGCTGTTTTTT | - | TRBV6-5 | - | TRBJ2-2
CASSQVDRGSTDTQYF | TGTGCCAGCAGCCAGGTTGACAGGGGAAGCACAGATACGCAGTATTTT | TRBD1 | TRBV3-1/TRBV3-2 | - | TRBJ2-3
CASSLGLAGGYEQFF | TGTGCCAGCAGCTTAGGGCTAGCGGGGGGATACGAGCAGTTCTTC | TRBD2 | TRBV11-2 | once | TRBJ2-1
CASSEVANYGYTF | TGTGCCAGCAGTGAAGTCGCGAACTATGGCTACACCTTC | - | TRBV6-1 | - | TRBJ1-2
CASSYSWGENEKLFF | TGTGCCAGCAGTTACTCTTGGGGAGAGAATGAAAAACTGTTTTTT | - | TRBV6-5 | - | TRBJ1-4
CSHIRTGVNYGYTF | TGCAGCCACATCAGGACAGGGGTTAACTATGGCTACACCTTC | TRBD1 | TRBV29-1 | - | TRBJ1-2
CATSDFGRGSSNTGELFF | TGTGCCACCAGTGATTTCGGGCGAGGGAGTTCGAACACCGGGGAGCTGTTTTTT | - | TRBV24-1 | many | TRBJ2-2
CASSLAFSSGGAVGYF | TGTGCCAGCAGCTTAGCATTCTCAAGCGGGGGGGCCGTCGGGTACTTC | TRBD2 | TRBV7-9 | - | TRBJ2-5
CASGLANRGVEGYTF | TGTGCTAGTGGTTTGGCCAATCGGGGAGTAGAGGGCTACACCTTC | - | TRBV12-5 | - | TRBJ1-2
CASSLGNDRGNEQFF | TGTGCCAGCAGCTTGGGAAACGACAGGGGCAATGAGCAGTTCTTC | TRBD1 | TRBV5-6 | - | TRBJ2-1
CASSLGGGGRANSPLHF | TGTGCCAGCAGCTTGGGCGGTGGGGGGAGGGCTAATTCACCCCTCCACTTT | - | TRBV5-5 | - | TRBJ1-6
CASTRGGRGEKLFF | TGTGCCAGCACCCGCGGGGGCAGGGGTGAAAAACTGTTTTTT | - | TRBV27 | - | TRBJ1-4
CASSQGGGGQPQHF | TGCGCCAGCAGCCAAGGAGGGGGCGGGCAGCCCCAGCATTTT | TRBD1 | TRBV4-1 | - | TRBJ1-5
CASSARLAGGANDEQFF | TGTGCCAGTAGTGCAAGACTAGCGGGGGGGGCGAATGATGAGCAGTTCTTC | TRBD2 | TRBV19 | - | TRBJ2-1
CASGGRVGYGYTF | TGTGCCAGCGGGGGCAGGGTGGGCTATGGCTACACCTTC | - | TRBV6-5 | - | TRBJ1-2
CASLGRRGRNTEAFF | TGTGCCAGCCTGGGGAGGAGGGGGCGGAACACTGAAGCTTTCTTT | TRBD1 | TRBV7-8 | few | TRBJ1-1
CASSSGLNNEQFF | TGCGCCAGCAGCTCGGGGTTAAACAATGAGCAGTTCTTC | - | TRBV5-1 | - | TRBJ2-1
CASSLSINNQPQHF | TGTGCCAGCAGCTTGTCCATCAACAATCAGCCCCAGCATTTT | - | TRBV5-6 | - | TRBJ1-5
CASSEGRGWGNQPQHF | TGTGCCAGCAGTGAAGGCCGAGGTTGGGGCAATCAGCCCCAGCATTTT | - | TRBV2 | - | TRBJ1-5
CASSLGLQPQHF | TGTGCCAGCAGTTTAGGTCTTCAGCCCCAGCATTTT | - | TRBV12-3/TRBV12-4 | - | TRBJ1-5
CASSLRSSYNEQFF | TGCGCCAGCAGCTTACGGAGCTCCTACAATGAGCAGTTCTTC | - | TRBV5-1 | - | TRBJ2-1
CASSSDRVNSPLHF | TGTGCCAGCAGCTCGGACAGGGTGAATTCACCCCTCCACTTT | TRBD1 | TRBV6-5 | - | TRBJ1-6
CATSRDGARAETQYF | TGTGCCACCAGCAGAGATGGCGCTAGAGCAGAGACCCAGTACTTC | - | TRBV15 | - | TRBJ2-5
CASSLRGWNNSPLHF | TGTGCCAGCAGCTTACGGGGGTGGAATAATTCACCCCTCCACTTT | - | TRBV7-8 | once | TRBJ1-6
CASSLGAVNTEAFF | TGTGCCAGCAGTTTGGGGGCAGTGAACACTGAAGCTTTCTTT | - | TRBV27 | - | TRBJ1-1
CASSDIFRGYTF | TGTGCCAGCAGCGACATATTTCGGGGCTACACCTTC | - | TRBV5-6 | - | TRBJ1-2
CASRPQGLRQPQHF | TGTGCCAGCAGGCCTCAGGGCTTGAGGCAGCCCCAGCATTTT | - | TRBV6-5 | - | TRBJ1-5
CASSYSLNRGSDSPLHF | TGTGCCAGCAGTTACTCATTGAACAGGGGGAGCGATTCACCCCTCCACTTT | TRBD1 | TRBV6-2/TRBV6-3 | - | TRBJ1-6
CASSPTDATNEKLFF | TGCGCCAGCAGCCCGACAGATGCAACTAATGAAAAACTGTTTTTT | - | TRBV5-1 | - | TRBJ1-4
CATRSGGLNTEAFF | TGTGCCACCAGATCAGGGGGTTTGAACACTGAAGCTTTCTTT | TRBD1 | TRBV24-1 | - | TRBJ1-1
CASSLRGTGELFF | TGTGCCAGCAGTTTACGGGGCACCGGGGAGCTGTTTTTT | - | TRBV12-3/TRBV12-4 | - | TRBJ2-2
CASRSDRLNYGYTF | TGTGCCAGCAGATCCGACAGACTTAACTATGGCTACACCTTC | - | TRBV6-5 | - | TRBJ1-2
CASISRQVGTGELFF | TGTGCCAGTATAAGTAGACAGGTCGGCACCGGGGAGCTGTTTTTT | - | TRBV19 | - | TRBJ2-2
CASSPQGAGELFF | TGTGCCAGCAGTCCCCAGGGCGCCGGGGAGCTGTTTTTT | - | TRBV2 | - | TRBJ2-2
CASSTRLPTGELFF | TGTGCCAGCAGCACCCGACTACCTACCGGGGAGCTGTTTTTT | - | TRBV7-8 | once | TRBJ2-2
CASTDRGNEKLFF | TGTGCCAGCACGGACAGGGGAAACGAAAAACTGTTTTTT | TRBD1 | TRBV12-3/TRBV12-4 | - | TRBJ1-4
CASSYRFTEAFF | TGTGCCAGCAGTTACCGGTTCACTGAAGCTTTCTTT | - | TRBV6-6 | - | TRBJ1-1
CAISRGLGENTEAFF | TGTGCCATCAGCCGCGGTTTGGGAGAGAACACTGAAGCTTTCTTT | - | TRBV10-3 | - | TRBJ1-1
CASSLTGQGHSPLHF | TGTGCCAGCAGCTTAACCGGACAGGGACATTCACCCCTCCACTTT | TRBD1 | TRBV7-3 | - | TRBJ1-6
CASSFRGQLNTEAFF | TGTGCCAGCAGCTTCAGAGGACAGCTGAACACTGAAGCTTTCTTT | - | TRBV5-4 | - | TRBJ1-1
CASSHGSTNEKLFF | TGTGCCAGCAGCCACGGGTCAACTAATGAAAAACTGTTTTTT | - | TRBV5-6 | - | TRBJ1-4
CASRERLWESPLHF | TGTGCCAGCAGGGAACGGCTTTGGGAGTCACCCCTCCACTTT | - | TRBV27 | - | TRBJ1-6
CASSILGRVNYGYTF | TGTGCCAGTAGTATTCTCGGGAGAGTTAACTATGGCTACACCTTC | - | TRBV19 | - | TRBJ1-2
CASSPPRGEAFF | TGCGCCAGCAGCCCTCCCAGGGGGGAAGCTTTCTTT | TRBD1 | TRBV5-1 | once | TRBJ1-1
CASSSRTEGETQYF | TGTGCCAGCAGCTCGAGGACAGAGGGTGAGACCCAGTACTTC | - | TRBV5-4 | - | TRBJ2-5
CASSFGDFSGNTIYF | TGCGCCAGCAGCTTCGGGGACTTTTCTGGAAACACCATATATTTT | - | TRBV5-1 | - | TRBJ1-3